This T cell receptor (beta chain) is drawn from a study of control samples from healthy donors and cancer patients. Germline CDR1 is SGHTS and CDR2 is YDEGEE. Trimming pared 2 bases from V and 1 base from J, leaving 12 bases between. The CDR3 has 15 amino acids. The data were produced by immunoSEQ multiplex PCR, yet TCRdb's version contains in-frame clones alone and is incomplete. The sample lists roughly 100,000 clones, around 82% occurring once. The sequenced sample consisted of blood. The clonotype originates from a woman aged 45-65 years in good health. V gene TRBV5-8 combines with J gene TRBJ1-1; D gene unclear. DNA of the CDR3: TGTGCCAGCAGCTTTCAGGTGTGGGGGAACACTGAAGCTTTCTTT. This translates into CASSFQVWGNTEAFF.